This TCR beta chain was sequenced in a study of T cell responses to AZD1222 COVID-19 vaccine. Trimming took 0 bases from V and 4 from J; bases not matched to a gene: 12. The length of the CDR3 is 18 residues. Germline V gene lookup returns CDR1 MGHRA and CDR2 YSYEKL. The protocol was immunoSEQ multiplex PCR, while the TCRdb copy is restricted to in-frame clones and leaves out a portion. The sample has about 180,000 clones, just over 85% seen once. The J gene is TRBJ1-2, the V gene TRBV4-1; the match to TRBD1 covers 9 bases. The sample consisted of peripheral blood, taken on day 0 of AZD1222 vaccination. The sequence derives from an adult in good health. The CDR3 is CASSQDPSNRGQVYGYTF. The CDR3 bases are TGCGCCAGCAGCCAAGATCCGTCCAACAGGGGGCAGGTCTATGGCTACACCTTC.